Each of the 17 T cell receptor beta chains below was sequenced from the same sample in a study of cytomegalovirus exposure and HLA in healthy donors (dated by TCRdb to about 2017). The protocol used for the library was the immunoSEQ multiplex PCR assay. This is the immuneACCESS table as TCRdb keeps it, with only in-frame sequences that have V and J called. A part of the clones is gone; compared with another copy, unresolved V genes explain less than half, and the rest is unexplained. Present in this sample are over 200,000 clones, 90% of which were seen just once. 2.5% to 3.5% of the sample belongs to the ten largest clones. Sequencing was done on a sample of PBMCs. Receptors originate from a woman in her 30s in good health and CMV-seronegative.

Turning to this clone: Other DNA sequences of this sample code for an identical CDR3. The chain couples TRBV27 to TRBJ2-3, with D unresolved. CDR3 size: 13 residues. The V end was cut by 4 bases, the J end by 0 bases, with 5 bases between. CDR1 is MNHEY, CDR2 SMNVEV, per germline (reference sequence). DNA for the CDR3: TGTGCCAGCAGTTCATTGAGCACAGATACGCAGTATTTT. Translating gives CASSSLSTDTQYF.

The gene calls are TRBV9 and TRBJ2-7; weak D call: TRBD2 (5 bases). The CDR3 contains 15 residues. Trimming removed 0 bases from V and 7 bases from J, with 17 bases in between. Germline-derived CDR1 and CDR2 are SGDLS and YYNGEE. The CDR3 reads CASSVAETTLGEQYF. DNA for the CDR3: TGTGCCAGCAGCGTAGCAGAGACTACGTTGGGGGAGCAGTACTTC. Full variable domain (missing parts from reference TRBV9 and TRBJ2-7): DSGVTQTPKHLITATGQRVTLRCSPRSGDLSVYWYQQSLDQGLQFLIQYYNGEERAKGNILERFSAQQFPDLHSELNLSSLELGDSALYFCASSVAETTLGEQYFGPGTRLTVT.

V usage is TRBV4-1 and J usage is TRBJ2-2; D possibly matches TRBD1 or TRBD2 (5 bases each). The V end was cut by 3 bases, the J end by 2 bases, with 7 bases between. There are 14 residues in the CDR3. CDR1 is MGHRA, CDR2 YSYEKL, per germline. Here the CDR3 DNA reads TGCGCCAGCAGCCAGGGGGATAACACCGGGGAGCTGTTTTTT. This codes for CASSQGDNTGELFF.

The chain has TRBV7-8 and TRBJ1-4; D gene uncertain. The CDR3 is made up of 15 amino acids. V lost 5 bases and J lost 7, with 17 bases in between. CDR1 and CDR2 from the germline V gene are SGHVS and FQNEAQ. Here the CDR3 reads CASSPPGKAVEKLFF. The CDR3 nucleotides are TGTGCCAGCAGCCCCCCGGGAAAAGCCGTTGAAAAACTGTTTTTT.

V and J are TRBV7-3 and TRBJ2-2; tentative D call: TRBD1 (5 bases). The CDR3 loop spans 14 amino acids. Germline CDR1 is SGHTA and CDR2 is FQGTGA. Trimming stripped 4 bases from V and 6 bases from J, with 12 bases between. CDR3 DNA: TGTGCCAGCAGCTCGACAGTAACGGCCGGGGAGCTGTTTTTT. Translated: CASSSTVTAGELFF.

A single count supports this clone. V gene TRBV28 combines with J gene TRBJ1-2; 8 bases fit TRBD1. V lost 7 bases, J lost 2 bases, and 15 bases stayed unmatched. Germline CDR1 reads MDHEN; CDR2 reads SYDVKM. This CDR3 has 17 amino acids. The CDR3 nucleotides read TGTGCCAGCAATCGTATAAGGACAGGGACAGTCAACTATGGCTACACCTTC. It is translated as CASNRIRTGTVNYGYTF.

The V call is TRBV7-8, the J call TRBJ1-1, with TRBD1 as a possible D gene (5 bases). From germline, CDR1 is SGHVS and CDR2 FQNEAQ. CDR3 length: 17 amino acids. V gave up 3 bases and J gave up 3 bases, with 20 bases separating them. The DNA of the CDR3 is TGTGCCAGCAGCTTGTGGGGCTCCGGGATCAAGGACACTGAAGCTTTCTTT. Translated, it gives CASSLWGSGIKDTEAFF. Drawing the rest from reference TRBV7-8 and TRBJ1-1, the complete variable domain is GAGVSQSPRYKVAKRGQDVALRCDPISGHVSLFWYQQALGQGPEFLTYFQNEAQLDKSGLPSDRFFAERPEGSVSTLKIQRTQQEDSAVYLCASSLWGSGIKDTEAFFGQGTRLTVV.

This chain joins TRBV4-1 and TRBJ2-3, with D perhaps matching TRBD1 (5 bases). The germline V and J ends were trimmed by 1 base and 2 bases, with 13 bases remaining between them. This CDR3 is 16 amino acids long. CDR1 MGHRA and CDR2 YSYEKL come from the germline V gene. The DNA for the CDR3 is TGCGCCAGCAGCCAAGTGGGTCAGGGTGACACAGATACGCAGTATTTT. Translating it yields CASSQVGQGDTDTQYF.

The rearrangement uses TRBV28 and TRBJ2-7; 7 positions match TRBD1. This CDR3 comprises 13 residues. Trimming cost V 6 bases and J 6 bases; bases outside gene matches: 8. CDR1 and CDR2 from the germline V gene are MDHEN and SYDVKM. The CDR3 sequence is CASSPDRMGEQYF. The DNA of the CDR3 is TGTGCCAGCAGCCCGGACAGGATGGGCGAGCAGTACTTC.

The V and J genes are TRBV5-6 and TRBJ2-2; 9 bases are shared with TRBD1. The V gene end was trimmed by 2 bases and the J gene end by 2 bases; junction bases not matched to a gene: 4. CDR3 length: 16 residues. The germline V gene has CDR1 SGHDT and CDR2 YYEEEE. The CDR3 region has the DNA TGTGCCAGCAGCTTTGCGGGACAGGGTAACACCGGGGAGCTGTTTTTT. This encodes CASSFAGQGNTGELFF.

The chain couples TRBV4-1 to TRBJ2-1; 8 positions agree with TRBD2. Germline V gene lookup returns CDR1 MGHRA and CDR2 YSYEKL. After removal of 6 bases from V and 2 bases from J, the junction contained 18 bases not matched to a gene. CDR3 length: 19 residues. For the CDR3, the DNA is TGCGCCAGCAGGGGAGCGGGAGTATCGGGAGCTTTTACCTACAATGAGCAGTTCTTC. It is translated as CASRGAGVSGAFTYNEQFF.

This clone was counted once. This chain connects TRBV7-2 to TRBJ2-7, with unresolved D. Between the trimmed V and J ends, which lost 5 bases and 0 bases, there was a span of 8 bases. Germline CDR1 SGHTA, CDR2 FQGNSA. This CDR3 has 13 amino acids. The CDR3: CASSRADSYEQYF. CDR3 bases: TGTGCCAGCAGCCGGGCAGACTCCTACGAGCAGTACTTC.

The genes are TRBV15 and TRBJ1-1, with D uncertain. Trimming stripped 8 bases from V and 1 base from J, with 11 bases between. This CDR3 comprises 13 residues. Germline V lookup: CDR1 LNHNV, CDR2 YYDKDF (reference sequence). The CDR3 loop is CATGRSRNTEAFF. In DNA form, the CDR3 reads TGTGCCACCGGAAGGAGTAGGAACACTGAAGCTTTCTTT.

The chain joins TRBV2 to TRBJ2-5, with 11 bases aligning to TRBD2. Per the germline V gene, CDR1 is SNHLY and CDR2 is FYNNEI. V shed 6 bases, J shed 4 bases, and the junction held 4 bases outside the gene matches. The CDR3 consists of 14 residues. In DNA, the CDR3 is TGTGCCAGCAGGGTAGCGGGAGGGGGAGAGACCCAGTACTTC. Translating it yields CASRVAGGGETQYF.

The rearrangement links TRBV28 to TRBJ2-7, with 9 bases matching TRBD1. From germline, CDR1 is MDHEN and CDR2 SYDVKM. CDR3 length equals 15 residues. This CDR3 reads CAHKPGTGTWYEQYF. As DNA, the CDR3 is TGTGCTCATAAACCAGGGACAGGGACTTGGTACGAGCAGTACTTC.

This CDR3 is CASSWTRQGNYGYTF. The DNA of the CDR3 is TGTGCCAGCAGTTGGACCCGACAGGGGAACTATGGCTACACCTTC. V usage is TRBV6-5 and J usage is TRBJ1-2, with 8 bases that match TRBD1. This CDR3 is built from 15 residues. Germline V gives CDR1 MNHEY, CDR2 SVGAGI. J gave up 2 bases and V 4 bases, and 6 bases lay outside the gene matches.

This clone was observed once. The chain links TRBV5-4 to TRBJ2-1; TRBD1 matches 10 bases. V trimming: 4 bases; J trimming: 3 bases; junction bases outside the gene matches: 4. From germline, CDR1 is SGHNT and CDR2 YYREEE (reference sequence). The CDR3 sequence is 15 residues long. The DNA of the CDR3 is TGTGCCAGCAGCGTCCGGGACAGGGGCTACAATGAGCAGTTCTTC. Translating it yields CASSVRDRGYNEQFF.